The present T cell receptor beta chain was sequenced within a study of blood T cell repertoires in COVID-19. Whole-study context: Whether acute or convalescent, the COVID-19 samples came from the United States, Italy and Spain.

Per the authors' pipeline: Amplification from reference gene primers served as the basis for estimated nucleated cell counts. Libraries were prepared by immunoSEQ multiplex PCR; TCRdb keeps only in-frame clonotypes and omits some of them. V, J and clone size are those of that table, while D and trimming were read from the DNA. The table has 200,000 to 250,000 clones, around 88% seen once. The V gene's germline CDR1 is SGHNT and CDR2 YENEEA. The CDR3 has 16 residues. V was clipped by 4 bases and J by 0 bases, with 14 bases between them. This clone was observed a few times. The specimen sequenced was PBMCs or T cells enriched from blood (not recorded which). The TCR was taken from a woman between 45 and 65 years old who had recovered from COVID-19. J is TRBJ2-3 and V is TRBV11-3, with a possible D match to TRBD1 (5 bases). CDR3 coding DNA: TGTGCCAGCAGCTCGACAGCCTACGAGAGCACAGATACGCAGTATTTT. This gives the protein CASSSTAYESTDTQYF.